This TCR beta chain stems from a study of OX40 agonist ivuxolimab in advanced cancers. Background on the study: In this cohort, patients received ivuxolimab, an agonistic anti-OX40 (CD134) antibody. Partial responses were seen in three patients, one with hepatocellular carcinoma and two with cutaneous melanoma.

Study-level findings and limits: Clonal expansion by week 6 occurred in CD4+ and CD8+ blood T cells (at 0.1 to 3.0 mg/kg).

Some clones are missing from TCRdb's copy, which holds only in-frame ones; the method was immunoSEQ multiplex PCR. This sample carries 60,000 to 75,000 clones, about 83% of them seen once, and the ten largest clones take over 0.6%. Germline-derived CDR1 and CDR2 are MDHEN and SYDVKM. This CDR3 has 14 amino acids. The V end lost 6 bases, the J end lost 11 bases, and 19 bases lay between the germline ends. Concerning this clone itself: Its target is not known.

The J gene is TRBJ1-4, the V gene TRBV28; D is uncertain. This TCR was recovered from an adult with an advanced solid tumor such as melanoma, head and neck, liver or kidney cancer. The material sequenced was CD4+ or CD8+ T cells sorted from blood, taken in a trial of the OX40 agonist ivuxolimab. The CDR3 loop reads CASRTLTSKTKLFF. CDR3 in DNA: TGTGCCAGCAGAACCCTTACGAGCAAAACGAAACTGTTTTTT.